This T cell receptor beta chain was found in a study of OX40 agonist ivuxolimab in advanced cancers. Study-wide background: Dosing consisted of intravenous ivuxolimab at 0.01 to 10 mg/kg every 2 weeks.

Whole-study results and caveats: Researchers did not determine the expanded peripheral T cells' antigen specificity. CD4+ T cells averaged fewer expanded clones than CD8+ T cells. At 0.1 to 3.0 mg/kg, CD4+ and CD8+ blood T cells expanded clonally by week 6.

As concerns this clone: Its antigen is as yet unknown.

Clones were sequenced by immunoSEQ multiplex PCR, and TCRdb holds only the in-frame ones, with some missing. The sample has some 64,000 clones, 92% seen once. J was trimmed by 6 bases and V by 5 bases; bases with no gene match: 6. The CDR3 totals 13 residues. CDR1 MDHEN and CDR2 SYDVKM come from the germline V gene. The chain couples TRBV28 to TRBJ2-7, with 8 bases matching TRBD2. Sequencing used CD4+ or CD8+ T cells sorted from blood, obtained in a trial of the OX40 agonist ivuxolimab. The sequence was collected from an adult with an advanced solid tumor such as melanoma, head and neck, liver or kidney cancer. The CDR3 spells CASSPAGASEQYF. The CDR3 DNA reads TGTGCCAGCAGTCCAGCGGGGGCGAGCGAGCAGTACTTC.